The 18 T cell receptor beta chains in this list originate from one sample, sequenced in a study of PD-L1 blockade in urothelial cancer. The protocol was immunoSEQ multiplex PCR, while the TCRdb copy is restricted to in-frame clones and leaves out a portion. Counted here are about 82,000 clones, about 85% occurring once; the ten biggest clones make up roughly 5.2%. The starting material was PBMCs, obtained around atezolizumab (anti-PD-L1) treatment. The receptors derive from a woman aged 70-85 years with urothelial cancer.

This chain uses TRBV30 with TRBJ2-1; 14 bases line up with TRBD2. Germline V CDR1 and CDR2: GTSNPN, SVGIG (reference sequence). Germline trimming cut 7 bases from V and 0 bases from J; bases unmatched to any gene: 11. The CDR3 loop spans 18 amino acids. CDR3 sequence reads: CAFTPGLAGVNSYNEQFF. The CDR3 DNA is TGTGCCTTTACCCCGGGACTAGCGGGGGTAAACTCCTACAATGAGCAGTTCTTC.

V and J are TRBV7-9 and TRBJ1-2; D is perhaps TRBD1 (5 bases). CDR1 SEHNR and CDR2 FQNEAQ come from the germline V gene (reference sequence). Trimming removed 1 base at V and 4 bases at J, with 13 bases between. The CDR3 totals 15 residues. The CDR3 DNA is TGTGCCAGCAGCTTAGGGGACTCGGCTCGCTATGGCTACACCTTC. Its protein product is CASSLGDSARYGYTF.

CDR3 loop: CASDGENTEAFF. The CDR3 DNA is TGTGCCAGCGACGGGGAGAACACTGAAGCTTTCTTT. The chain uses TRBV21-1 and TRBJ1-1. TRBV21-1 is given as a pseudogene. This CDR3 contains 12 residues.

The chain is built from TRBV6-6 and TRBJ2-2; 7 bases are a match to TRBD1. After removal of 8 bases from V and 6 bases from J, the junction contained 9 bases not matched to a gene. Per germline, CDR1 MNHNY and CDR2 SVGAGI (reference sequence). The CDR3 is 14 residues long. The DNA of the CDR3 is TGTGCCAGCGCCGGACAGGTCCCGGCCGGGGAGCTGTTTTTT. This gives the protein CASAGQVPAGELFF.

This chain joins TRBV5-1 and TRBJ1-1, with 7 bases matching TRBD1. Germline values: CDR1 SGHRS, CDR2 YFSETQ. This CDR3 spans 15 amino acids. V dropped 4 bases and J dropped 0; count of bases not matched to a gene: 6. The CDR3 region is CASSQDRPLNTEAFF. Written as DNA, the CDR3 is TGCGCCAGCAGCCAGGACAGGCCCCTGAACACTGAAGCTTTCTTT.

This clone was observed once. The V call is TRBV6-1, the J call TRBJ2-5, with D possibly matching TRBD2 (6 bases). CDR1 MNHNS and CDR2 SASEGT come from the germline V gene. V shed 4 bases and J shed 0 bases, with 24 bases lying between them. The CDR3 extends over 19 amino acids. CDR3 loop: CASSVWGTLGSRYQETQYF. CDR3 nucleotide sequence: TGTGCCAGCAGTGTCTGGGGGACTTTAGGGAGCCGGTACCAAGAGACCCAGTACTTC.

This clone was detected a few times. V is TRBV19 and J is TRBJ2-3, with D unclear. The CDR3 is made up of 11 amino acids. Trimming left V 3 bases short and J 4 bases short, with 2 bases between. Germline CDR1 LNHDA, CDR2 SQIVND (reference sequence). The CDR3 nucleotides read TGTGCCAGTAGTATCGCAGATACGCAGTATTTT. Protein product: CASSIADTQYF.

The rearrangement uses TRBV10-3 and TRBJ2-3, with D possibly matching TRBD2 (6 bases). Germline CDR1 ENHRY, CDR2 SYGVKD. V lost 7 bases and J 0 bases, leaving 14 bases between the germline ends. This CDR3 comprises 15 residues. The CDR3 sequence is CAITGGLHSTDTQYF. DNA of the CDR3: TGTGCCATCACCGGGGGACTTCATAGCACAGATACGCAGTATTTT.

V usage is TRBV7-5 and J usage is TRBJ2-2; the table's TRBD2 call for D was not verified on the DNA. TRBV7-5 is tagged as a pseudogene. The length of the CDR3 is 18 residues. As DNA, the CDR3 is TGTGCCAGAAGCTCCTCCCCGGGACTAGTGATAAACACCGGGGAGCTGTTTTTT. Translated: CARSSSPGLVINTGELFF.

The chain combines TRBV10-3 with TRBJ1-2; 8 nucleotides line up with TRBD1. The ends lost 3 bases at V and 8 bases at J; junction bases unmatched: 8. The V gene's germline CDR1 is ENHRY and CDR2 SYGVKD. The CDR3 has 14 residues. The CDR3 protein is CAISDPGQGGGYTF. CDR3 nucleotide sequence: TGTGCCATCAGTGACCCCGGACAGGGTGGCGGCTACACCTTC.

This clone was counted only a few times. J is TRBJ2-2 and V is TRBV9, with D possibly being TRBD1 (6 bases). The CDR3 is 16 residues long. Germline-derived CDR1 and CDR2 are SGDLS and YYNGEE. V was trimmed by 0 bases and J by 3 bases, leaving 12 bases between them. CDR3 in amino acids: CASSVVSGAYTGELFF. The DNA of the CDR3 is TGTGCCAGCAGCGTAGTTTCAGGGGCCTACACCGGGGAGCTGTTTTTT.

The chain carries TRBV6-5 and TRBJ2-2; weak D call: TRBD2 (6 bases). Germline V CDR1 and CDR2: MNHEY, SVGAGI. The V gene lost 7 bases and the J gene lost 0 bases, with 12 bases spanning the gap. CDR3 length: 15 amino acids. This CDR3 is CASTRRGTNTGELFF. DNA of the CDR3: TGTGCCAGCACACGACGGGGGACGAACACCGGGGAGCTGTTTTTT.

The chain recombines TRBV11-1 with TRBJ2-7; tentative D call: TRBD2 (6 bases). From germline, CDR1 is SGHAT and CDR2 FQDESV (reference sequence). Trimming shortened V by 3 bases and J by 0 bases, and 24 bases separated the two germline ends. CDR3 length: 19 residues. The CDR3 DNA sequence: TGTGCCAGCAGCTTTTGGGGCGGGGAGGATGCCCTGAGCTCCTACGAGCAGTACTTC. This encodes CASSFWGGEDALSSYEQYF.

V usage is TRBV6-5 and J usage is TRBJ2-1; possible D gene TRBD1, 5 bases. Germline-derived CDR1 and CDR2 are MNHEY and SVGAGI. V lost 3 bases and J lost 5, with 11 bases in between. The CDR3 runs 14 residues. The CDR3 protein is CASSYKDTNNEQFF. As DNA, the CDR3 is TGTGCCAGCAGTTATAAGGACACTAACAATGAGCAGTTCTTC.

V and J are TRBV15 and TRBJ2-3, with D possibly matching TRBD2 (7 bases). CDR3 length: 16 residues. Trimming took 6 bases from V and 3 from J, leaving 19 bases between them. CDR1 is LNHNV and CDR2 is YYDKDF in the germline V gene (reference sequence). The CDR3 region has the DNA TGTGCCACCAGGAGGGGGGGAGACCCCTTGACAGATACGCAGTATTTT. Amino acid sequence: CATRRGGDPLTDTQYF.

The chain employs TRBV14 and TRBJ2-7, with TRBD1 matching 7 bases. Germline-derived CDR1 and CDR2 are SGHDN and FVKESK. There are 15 residues in the CDR3. J gave up 5 bases and V 5 bases, and 12 bases lay outside the gene matches. For the CDR3, the DNA is TGTGCCAGCAGCGGGCCAGACAGGGATTTCCACGAGCAGTACTTC. It yields the protein CASSGPDRDFHEQYF. The variable domain in full, completed from reference TRBV14 and TRBJ2-7, reads EAGVTQFPSHSVIEKGQTVTLRCDPISGHDNLYWYRRVMGKEIKFLLHFVKESKQDESGMPNNRFLAERTGGTYSTLKVQPAELEDSGVYFCASSGPDRDFHEQYFGPGTRLTVT.

J is TRBJ2-1 and V is TRBV6-5; D call uncertain. This CDR3 is built from 14 residues. Germline V lookup: CDR1 MNHEY, CDR2 SVGAGI. The ends were cut back, 4 bases at V and 2 bases at J, with 9 bases in the middle. The CDR3 reads CASSSGAPYNEQFF. CDR3 bases: TGTGCCAGCAGTTCAGGCGCGCCCTACAATGAGCAGTTCTTC.

In its sample, this clone was seen once. The chain employs TRBV7-9 and TRBJ1-2; no clear D. The V end lost 1 base, the J end lost 4 bases, and 10 bases lay between the germline ends. Germline-derived CDR1 and CDR2 are SEHNR and FQNEAQ (reference sequence). The CDR3 consists of 14 residues. The CDR3 DNA reads TGTGCCAGCAGCTTAGAGAGCGTGGTCTATGGCTACACCTTC. It yields the protein CASSLESVVYGYTF.